This T cell receptor (beta chain) was identified in a study of human T cells and chemical hapten exposure. Study results and caveats: TCRs whose frequency exceeded 1 in 1000 remained the same following DPC sensitization.

Comments on this clonotype: As yet, its antigen is unknown.

Per the original data handling: Sampled TCR counts reached a median of roughly 98,000 per sample, with values ranging from roughly 20,000 to 700,000. Each CDR3 protein is one row after TCRdb ran MiXCR on the 5' RACE reads. Clone size and V and J calls follow TCRdb, not the original study. This sample yields approximately 81,000 distinct CDR3 sequences, of which 7.7% are seen a single time; under 3% belongs to the top ten. RNA extraction used unfractionated whole blood as the source of total RNA. This CDR3 region has 16 residues. Trimming left V 0 bases short and J 3 bases short, with 12 bases between. Germline CDR1 is LNHNV and CDR2 is YYDKDF (reference sequence).

The TCR was taken from a male donor in good health. The chain combines TRBV15 with TRBJ1-5; the D gene is possibly TRBD1 (6 bases). The CDR3 here is CATSRDRGGSNQPQHF. Written as DNA, the CDR3 is TGTGCCACCAGCAGAGACAGGGGAGGGTCCAATCAGCCCCAGCATTTT. Variable domain in full (rest from reference TRBV15 and TRBJ1-5): DAMVIQNPRYQVTQFGKPVTLSCSQTLNHNVMYWYQQKSSQAPKLLFHYYDKDFNNEADTPDNFQSRRPNTSFCFLDIRSPGLGDTAMYLCATSRDRGGSNQPQHFGDGTRLSIL.